Following are 27 T cell receptor beta chains from one sample sequenced in a study of blood T cell repertoires in COVID-19. Measured with immunoSEQ multiplex PCR; TCRdb has only the in-frame clones, and not every one. There are over 200,000 clones in the sample; around 85% occur only once, and approximately 2% lies in the top ten. Sequencing was performed on PBMCs or T cells enriched from blood (not recorded which). Every receptor here comes from a woman aged 45-65 years who had recovered from COVID-19.

This sequence joins TRBV12-5 and TRBJ1-1; D unclear. This CDR3 has 11 residues. Trimming pared 6 bases from V and 3 bases from J, leaving 5 bases between. Germline V CDR1 and CDR2: LGHNT, FRNRAP. CDR3 DNA sequence: TGTGCTAGTGGGCTAGACACTGAAGCTTTCTTT. Its protein product is CASGLDTEAFF.

This chain links TRBV6-5 with TRBJ1-2, with D maybe TRBD1 (5 bases). Germline V gives CDR1 MNHEY, CDR2 SVGAGI. Trimming took off 7 bases at V and 4 bases at J, with 19 bases between the two ends. The CDR3 covers 15 residues. In DNA, the CDR3 is TGTGCCAGCATCTCTCCACACGGGGGGTCCTATGGCTACACCTTC. Its translation: CASISPHGGSYGYTF.

The CDR3 sequence: CATSLYNEQFF. The CDR3 region has the DNA TGTGCCACGAGCCTATACAATGAGCAGTTCTTC. The chain uses TRBV7-9 and TRBJ2-1; no definite D call. This CDR3 is built from 11 residues. Trimming took off 10 bases at V and 4 bases at J, with 8 bases between the two ends. CDR1 and CDR2 from the germline V gene are SEHNR and FQNEAQ (reference sequence).

This sequence joins TRBV27 and TRBJ2-3; TRBD1 matches at 9 bases. The length of the CDR3 is 17 residues. V trimming: 5 bases; J trimming: 0 bases; junction bases outside the gene matches: 9. Germline-derived CDR1 and CDR2 are MNHEY and SMNVEV (reference sequence). The CDR3 loop reads CASSRTGVSFSTDTQYF. The CDR3 DNA follows: TGTGCCAGCAGTCGGACAGGGGTTTCCTTTAGCACAGATACGCAGTATTTT.

The genes are TRBV11-3 and TRBJ1-4, with D hard to call. CDR1 is SGHNT and CDR2 is YENEEA in the germline V gene. This CDR3 is built from 13 residues. With 5 bases removed from V and 6 bases from J, the gap between germline ends came to 10 bases. The CDR3 sequence is CASSRTGDEKLFF. In DNA, the CDR3 is TGTGCCAGCAGCCGGACCGGGGATGAAAAACTGTTTTTT.

The V and J genes are TRBV7-9 and TRBJ1-2; D not resolved. The CDR3 totals 18 residues. V lost 2 bases to trimming and J lost 2 bases, with 21 bases between them. Per germline, CDR1 SEHNR and CDR2 FQNEAQ (reference sequence). The CDR3 nucleotides are TGTGCCAGCAGCTTAATTATAGACGTTGCCGTACTAAACTATGGCTACACCTTC. As protein: CASSLIIDVAVLNYGYTF.

CDR3 in amino acids: CASSVTATYGYTF. The CDR3 DNA reads as TGTGCCAGCAGTGTGACAGCGACCTATGGCTACACCTTC. The rearrangement joins TRBV28 to TRBJ1-2, with D possibly being TRBD1 (5 bases). Trimming removed 5 bases from V and 4 bases from J, with 11 bases in between. This CDR3 contains 13 residues. The germline V gene encodes CDR1 MDHEN and CDR2 SYDVKM.

Sample share makes this clone medium-sized. This chain uses TRBV11-2 with TRBJ2-5; a possible D gene is TRBD1 (6 bases). V was shortened by 5 bases and J by 4 bases, with 20 bases between the two germline ends. The CDR3 has 16 residues. Germline CDR1 SGHAT, CDR2 FQNNGV. The CDR3 nucleotides are TGTGCCAGCAGCCCTAGTACCCCACAGGGTGGAGAGACCCAGTACTTC. Its protein is CASSPSTPQGGETQYF.

A few counts support this clone. The genes are TRBV12-3 or TRBV12-4 and TRBJ2-1; perhaps TRBD2 as D (5 bases). The V gene lost 5 bases and the J gene lost 7 bases, with 12 bases spanning the gap. This CDR3 is 13 amino acids long. CDR3 region: CASSPLENNEQFF. CDR3 nucleotides: TGTGCCAGCAGTCCACTAGAAAATAATGAGCAGTTCTTC.

V usage is TRBV7-9 and J usage is TRBJ2-1, with 11 nucleotides matching TRBD1. V shed 1 base and J 2 bases; nucleotides not matched to a gene: 1. Germline assignment: CDR1 SEHNR and CDR2 FQNEAQ (reference sequence). This CDR3 has 16 residues. DNA for the CDR3: TGTGCCAGCAGCTTAGGGGACAGGGGGGCCTACAATGAGCAGTTCTTC. Its protein product is CASSLGDRGAYNEQFF.

This clone was picked up one time. The chain is built from TRBV12-5 and TRBJ2-1; 13 bases fit TRBD2. This CDR3 has 17 residues. Per the germline V gene, CDR1 is LGHNT and CDR2 is FRNRAP. The V segment lost 1 base and the J segment 7 bases; nucleotides outside the gene matches: 7. The CDR3 DNA reads as TGTGCTAGTGGTTTGGCCCTACTAGCGGGAGGGCGTAATGAGCAGTTCTTC. Amino acid sequence: CASGLALLAGGRNEQFF.

The chain combines TRBV5-1 with TRBJ1-4; D not resolved. V was clipped by 1 base and J by 5 bases, with 12 bases between them. CDR1 is SGHRS, CDR2 YFSETQ, per germline. There are 15 residues in the CDR3. The CDR3 region is CASSLSNSKNEKLFF. DNA for the CDR3: TGCGCCAGCAGCTTGTCTAACAGTAAAAATGAAAAACTGTTTTTT.

This clone was seen once. The rearrangement links TRBV6-5 to TRBJ2-1; 11 positions agree with TRBD1. V lost 6 bases and J lost 5; bases outside the gene matches: 3. This CDR3 comprises 14 residues. Germline V CDR1 and CDR2: MNHEY, SVGAGI. The CDR3 coding sequence is TGTGCCAGCAGAGGGACAGGGGGGCACAATGAGCAGTTCTTC. Its translation: CASRGTGGHNEQFF.

The sample holds a few counts of this clone. The same CDR3 also results from other DNA sequences found in this sample. This chain uses TRBV3-1 (or the pseudogene TRBV3-2) with TRBJ1-5, with D unresolved. The germline V and J ends were trimmed by 1 base and 5 bases, with 6 bases remaining between them. The CDR3 extends over 13 amino acids. CDR1 is LGHDT, CDR2 YNNKEL, per germline (reference sequence). CDR3 nucleotides: TGTGCCAGCAGCCAAGGACTAGATCAGCCCCAGCATTTT. This encodes CASSQGLDQPQHF.

The chain joins TRBV19 to TRBJ1-5; 7 bases map to TRBD1. The germline V gene encodes CDR1 LNHDA and CDR2 SQIVND (reference sequence). The CDR3 covers 14 residues. With 11 bases clipped from V and 6 bases from J, the junction kept 13 bases outside the gene matches. The CDR3 nucleotides read TGTGCCTGTCAGGGACAGACCGCTGGTCAGCCCCAGCATTTT. Its protein is CACQGQTAGQPQHF.

Here the CDR3 reads CASSPDRVSYEQYF. The CDR3 DNA reads TGTGCCAGCTCACCCGACAGGGTCTCCTACGAGCAGTACTTC. The J gene is TRBJ2-7, the V gene TRBV18, with TRBD1 matching over 7 bases. The CDR3 is 14 residues long. In germline, CDR1 is KGHSH, CDR2 LQKENI. After removal of 3 bases from V and 0 bases from J, the junction contained 2 bases not matched to a gene.

For the CDR3, the DNA is TGTGCCAGCAGAGCGGGAGGGTACAATGAGCAGTTCTTC. Protein: CASRAGGYNEQFF. This chain links TRBV6-5 with TRBJ2-1; 10 bases are shared with TRBD2. Unmatched junction bases numbered 0, after V lost 6 bases and J lost 4 bases. Germline V gene lookup returns CDR1 MNHEY and CDR2 SVGAGI. CDR3 size: 13 residues.

The chain carries TRBV28 and TRBJ2-5; D may be TRBD2 (6 bases). Germline CDR1 and CDR2: MDHEN and SYDVKM. The V and J ends lost 3 bases and 9 bases respectively, with 14 bases between them. This CDR3 has 13 residues. The CDR3 loop reads CASSFAGPFAQYF. The CDR3 region has the DNA TGTGCCAGCAGTTTCGCGGGACCTTTTGCCCAGTACTTC.

The chain is built from TRBV12-3 or TRBV12-4 and TRBJ1-1; 8 bases agree with TRBD1. The CDR3 contains 13 residues. V lost 5 bases to trimming and J lost 4 bases; unmatched junction nucleotides: 3. In DNA, the CDR3 is TGTGCCAGCAGTCTGGACAGGGTCACTGAAGCTTTCTTT. As protein: CASSLDRVTEAFF.

The V and J genes are TRBV11-3 and TRBJ1-1; D perhaps matches TRBD1 (6 bases). Trimming took off 5 bases at V and 0 bases at J, with 13 bases between the two ends. In germline, CDR1 is SGHNT, CDR2 YENEEA. This CDR3 region has 15 residues. The CDR3 DNA sequence: TGTGCCAGCAGCCCTCAGACAGGAATGAACACTGAAGCTTTCTTT. Its translation is CASSPQTGMNTEAFF.

The genes are TRBV11-3 and TRBJ2-1, with 9 bases that match TRBD1. The CDR3 contains 15 residues. Per germline, CDR1 SGHNT and CDR2 YENEEA. The J segment lost 1 base and the V segment lost 3 bases, leaving 1 base of the junction unmatched. The CDR3 loop reads CASSFGTGSYNEQFF. The CDR3 DNA sequence: TGTGCCAGCAGCTTCGGGACAGGGTCCTACAATGAGCAGTTCTTC.

The V and J genes are TRBV2 and TRBJ2-2; 7 nucleotides match TRBD1. J lost 5 bases, V lost 5 bases, and 11 bases had no gene match. The CDR3 spans 16 residues. CDR1 SNHLY and CDR2 FYNNEI come from the germline V gene. CDR3 DNA sequence: TGTGCCAGCAGTAAAGACAGGGTAATCGGGACCGGGGAGCTGTTTTTT. This sequence encodes CASSKDRVIGTGELFF.

This sequence joins TRBV9 and TRBJ2-3, with TRBD2 matching 15 bases. Germline V gives CDR1 SGDLS, CDR2 YYNGEE. With 2 bases clipped from V and 4 bases from J, the junction kept 2 bases outside the gene matches. The CDR3 has 16 residues. In DNA, the CDR3 is TGTGCCAGCAGCGTGCGGACTAGCGGGAGGGCAGATACGCAGTATTTT. It yields the protein CASSVRTSGRADTQYF.

The rearrangement uses TRBV6-5 and TRBJ2-7; TRBD2 matches at 9 bases. Germline assignment: CDR1 MNHEY and CDR2 SVGAGI. Germline trimming cut 6 bases from V and 2 bases from J; bases unmatched to any gene: 8. The CDR3 has 15 amino acids. In DNA, the CDR3 is TGTGCCAGCAGGGTTAGCGGGAGTCTCCCCTACGAGCAGTACTTC. This translates into CASRVSGSLPYEQYF.

This chain uses TRBV6-5 with TRBJ2-7; D may be TRBD1 (6 bases). Trimming took 5 bases from V and 3 from J, leaving 14 bases between them. The CDR3 consists of 14 residues. The germline V gene encodes CDR1 MNHEY and CDR2 SVGAGI. CDR3 sequence: CASSPGQSGYEQYF. CDR3 nucleotide sequence: TGTGCCAGCAGTCCCGGACAGTCGGGCTACGAGCAGTACTTC.

The chain links TRBV6-7 to TRBJ2-7; D uncertain. TRBV6-7 is sorted into the ORF group, with uncertain function. Deletions cut 2 bases from V and 2 bases from J, with 7 bases between. This CDR3 is built from 13 residues. The CDR3 loop reads CASSYHFTYEQYF. CDR3 in DNA: TGTGCCAGCAGTTACCACTTCACCTACGAGCAGTACTTC.

V usage is TRBV7-8 and J usage is TRBJ2-1, with 8 bases that match TRBD2. Germline V gene lookup returns CDR1 SGHVS and CDR2 FQNEAQ. V trimming: 5 bases; J trimming: 2 bases; junction bases outside the gene matches: 5. This CDR3 spans 15 amino acids. The CDR3 loop is CASSRGGPAYNEQFF. The CDR3 coding sequence is TGTGCCAGCAGCCGCGGGGGGCCAGCCTACAATGAGCAGTTCTTC.